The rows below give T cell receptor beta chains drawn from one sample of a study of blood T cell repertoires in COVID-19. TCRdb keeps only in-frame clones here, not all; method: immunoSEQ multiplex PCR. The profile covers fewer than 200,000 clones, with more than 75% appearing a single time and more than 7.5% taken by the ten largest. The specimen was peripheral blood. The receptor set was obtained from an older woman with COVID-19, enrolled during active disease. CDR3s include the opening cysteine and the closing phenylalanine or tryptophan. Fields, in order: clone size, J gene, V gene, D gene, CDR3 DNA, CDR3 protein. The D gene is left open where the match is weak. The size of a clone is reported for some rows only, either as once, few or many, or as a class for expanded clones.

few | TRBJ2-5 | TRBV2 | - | TGTGCCAGCCCCCACAGTGGGGCCAGAGAGACCCAGTACTTC | CASPHSGARETQYF
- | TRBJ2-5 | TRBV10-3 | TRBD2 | TGTGCCATCAGTGCAGGGAGGGGAGAGACCCAGTACTTC | CAISAGRGETQYF
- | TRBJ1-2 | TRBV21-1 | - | TGTGCCAGCAGCAAAGGACACTGCTATGGCTACACCTTC | CASSKGHCYGYTF
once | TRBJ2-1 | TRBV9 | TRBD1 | TGTGCCAGCAGCGTAGAGGACAGGACCTCATACAATGAGCAGTTCTTC | CASSVEDRTSYNEQFF
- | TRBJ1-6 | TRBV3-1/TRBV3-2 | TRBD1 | TGTGCCAGCAGCCAACCCCCGGGACAGGGTTCTCCCCTCCACTTT | CASSQPPGQGSPLHF
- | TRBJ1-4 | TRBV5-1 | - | TGCGCCAGCAGCTTGAGGGGGAATGGAGAAAAACTGTTTTTT | CASSLRGNGEKLFF
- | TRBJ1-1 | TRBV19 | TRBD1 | TGTGCCAGTAGTCCCCAGGGGGCTAGAATCACTGAAGCTTTCTTT | CASSPQGARITEAFF
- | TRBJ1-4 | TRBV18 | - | TGTGCCAGCTCACTATACACCATCTCTAATGAAAAACTGTTTTTT | CASSLYTISNEKLFF
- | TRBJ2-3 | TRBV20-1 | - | TGCAGCTTAAGCACAGATACGCAGTATTTT | CSLSTDTQYF
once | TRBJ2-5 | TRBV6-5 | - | TGTGCCACGAAGGGGGGGCTCCGGGTAGAGACCCAGTACTTC | CATKGGLRVETQYF
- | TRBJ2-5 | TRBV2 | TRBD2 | TGTGCCAGCAGTGTTCCAGCGGGGTACCAAGAGACCCAGTACTTC | CASSVPAGYQETQYF
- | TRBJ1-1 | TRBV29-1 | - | TGCAGCGTTGAAGGACGGGGGGCCTACACTGAAGCTTTCTTT | CSVEGRGAYTEAFF
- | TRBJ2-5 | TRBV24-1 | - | TGTGCCACTGGGACCGGGGGGCAGCAAGAGACCCAGTACTTC | CATGTGGQQETQYF
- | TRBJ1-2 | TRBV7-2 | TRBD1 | TGTGCCAGCATCGAACAGGGGTGGTATGGCTACACCTTC | CASIEQGWYGYTF
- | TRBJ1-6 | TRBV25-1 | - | TGTGCCAGCAGTGAAGGACAGCGCTATAATTCACCCCTCCACTTT | CASSEGQRYNSPLHF
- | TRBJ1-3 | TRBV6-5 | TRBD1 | TGTGCCAGCAGACGGGACAGGTTATCTGGAAACACCATATATTTT | CASRRDRLSGNTIYF
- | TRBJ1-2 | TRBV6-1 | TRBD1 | TGTGCCAGCAGTGAAGCATGGACAGGGGAAGGAAGCTACACCTTC | CASSEAWTGEGSYTF